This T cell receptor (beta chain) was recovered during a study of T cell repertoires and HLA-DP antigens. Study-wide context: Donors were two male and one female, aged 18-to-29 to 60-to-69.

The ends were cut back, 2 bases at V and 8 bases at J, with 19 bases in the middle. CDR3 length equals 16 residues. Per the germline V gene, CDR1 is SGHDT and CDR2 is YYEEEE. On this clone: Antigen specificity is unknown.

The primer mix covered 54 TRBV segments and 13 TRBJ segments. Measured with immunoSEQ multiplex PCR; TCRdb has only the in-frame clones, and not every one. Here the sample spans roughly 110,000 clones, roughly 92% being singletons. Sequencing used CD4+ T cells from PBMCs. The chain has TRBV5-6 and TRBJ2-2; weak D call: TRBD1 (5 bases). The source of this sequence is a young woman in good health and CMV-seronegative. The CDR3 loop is CASSLLRVPIRGELFF. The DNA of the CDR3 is TGTGCCAGCAGCTTACTCAGGGTCCCTATTAGGGGGGAGCTGTTTTTT.